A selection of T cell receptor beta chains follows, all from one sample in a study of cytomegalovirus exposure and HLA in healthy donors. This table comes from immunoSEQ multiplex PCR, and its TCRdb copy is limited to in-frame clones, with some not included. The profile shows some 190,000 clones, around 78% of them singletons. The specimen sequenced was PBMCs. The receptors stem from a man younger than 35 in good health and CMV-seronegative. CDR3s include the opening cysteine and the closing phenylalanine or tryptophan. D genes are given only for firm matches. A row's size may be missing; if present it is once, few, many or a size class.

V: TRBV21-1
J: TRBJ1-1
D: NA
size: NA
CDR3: CASSKAGGGQGAGNTEAFF
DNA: TGTGCCAGCAGCAAAGCAGGTGGGGGACAGGGGGCCGGGAACACTGAAGCTTTCTTT

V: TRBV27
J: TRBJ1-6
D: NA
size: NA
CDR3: CASTKGGALGGGSPLHF
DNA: TGTGCCAGCACCAAAGGGGGGGCGCTAGGAGGAGGTTCACCCCTCCACTTT

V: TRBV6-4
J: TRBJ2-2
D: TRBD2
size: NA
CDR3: CASSPKLAGETGELFF
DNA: TGTGCCAGCAGTCCTAAACTAGCGGGAGAAACCGGGGAGCTGTTTTTT

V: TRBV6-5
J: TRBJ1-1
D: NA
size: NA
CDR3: CASRGPPMNTEAFF
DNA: TGTGCCAGCAGGGGCCCTCCGATGAACACTGAAGCTTTCTTT

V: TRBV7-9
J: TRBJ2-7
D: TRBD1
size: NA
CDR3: CASSLGQGLGEQYF
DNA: TGTGCCAGCAGCTTGGGACAGGGCTTGGGCGAGCAGTACTTC

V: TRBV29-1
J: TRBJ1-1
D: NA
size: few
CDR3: CSVGGQNTEAFF
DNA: TGCAGCGTTGGAGGACAGAACACTGAAGCTTTCTTT

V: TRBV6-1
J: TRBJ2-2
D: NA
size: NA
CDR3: CASSPLGTNTGELFF
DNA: TGTGCCAGCAGTCCCCTAGGTACGAACACCGGGGAGCTGTTTTTT

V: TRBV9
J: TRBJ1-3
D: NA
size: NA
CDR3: CASSVGQRNSGNTIYF
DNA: TGTGCCAGCAGCGTAGGACAGCGAAACTCTGGAAACACCATATATTTT

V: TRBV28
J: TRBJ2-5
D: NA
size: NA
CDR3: CASSLIGLAETQYF
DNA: TGTGCCAGCAGTTTAATAGGCCTAGCAGAGACCCAGTACTTC

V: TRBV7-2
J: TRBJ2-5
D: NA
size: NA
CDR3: CASSLRRTQETQYF
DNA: TGTGCCAGCAGCTTAAGGCGGACTCAAGAGACCCAGTACTTC

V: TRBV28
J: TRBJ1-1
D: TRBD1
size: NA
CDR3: CATHPAGQGARDTEAFF
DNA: TGTGCCACCCACCCAGCGGGACAGGGGGCGCGTGACACTGAAGCTTTCTTT

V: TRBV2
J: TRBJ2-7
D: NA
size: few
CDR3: CASSTGFYEQYF
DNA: TGTGCCAGCAGCACAGGGTTCTACGAGCAGTACTTC

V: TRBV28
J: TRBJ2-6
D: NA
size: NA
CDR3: CASSLRQAGYSGANVLTF
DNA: TGTGCCAGCAGTCTTAGACAGGCGGGTTACTCTGGGGCCAACGTCCTGACTTTC

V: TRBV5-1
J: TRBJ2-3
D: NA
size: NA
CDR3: CASSPNPEITDTQYF
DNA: TGCGCCAGCAGCCCCAACCCCGAGATCACAGATACGCAGTATTTT

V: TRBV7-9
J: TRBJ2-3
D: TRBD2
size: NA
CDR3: CASSSYSGGTDTQYF
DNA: TGTGCCAGCAGCTCGTATAGCGGGGGAACAGATACGCAGTATTTT

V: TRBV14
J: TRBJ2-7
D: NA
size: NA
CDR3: CASSSRDSYEQYF
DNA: TGTGCCAGCAGCTCCCGGGACTCCTACGAGCAGTACTTC

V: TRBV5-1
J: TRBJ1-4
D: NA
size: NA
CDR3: CASSRGFSGEKLFF
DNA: TGCGCCAGCTCACGGGGGTTCTCTGGCGAAAAACTGTTTTTT

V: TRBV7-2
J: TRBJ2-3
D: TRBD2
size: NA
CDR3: CASSFPGGPGTDTQYF
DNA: TGTGCCAGCAGCTTCCCGGGGGGGCCCGGCACAGATACGCAGTATTTT

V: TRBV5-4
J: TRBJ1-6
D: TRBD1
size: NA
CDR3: CASTFGTGSNSPLHF
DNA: TGTGCCAGCACCTTCGGGACAGGGAGTAATTCACCCCTCCACTTT

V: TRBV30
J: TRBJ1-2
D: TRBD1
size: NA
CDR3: CAYGRDRAYGNYGYTF
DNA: TGTGCCTACGGCCGGGACAGGGCCTATGGAAACTATGGCTACACCTTC

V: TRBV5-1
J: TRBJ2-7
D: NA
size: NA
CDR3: CASSNERAVYEQYF
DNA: TGCGCCAGCAGCAATGAGAGGGCGGTATACGAGCAGTACTTC

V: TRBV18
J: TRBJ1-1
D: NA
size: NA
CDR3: CASSPLQNTEAFF
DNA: TGTGCCAGCTCACCTTTACAGAACACTGAAGCTTTCTTT

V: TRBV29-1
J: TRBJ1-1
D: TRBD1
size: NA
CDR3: CSVDLLRGRPEAFF
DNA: TGCAGCGTTGACCTACTAAGGGGGCGGCCTGAAGCTTTCTTT

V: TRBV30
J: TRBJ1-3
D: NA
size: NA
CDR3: CAWSAGFTGNTIYF
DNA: TGTGCCTGGAGTGCAGGCTTTACGGGAAACACCATATATTTT

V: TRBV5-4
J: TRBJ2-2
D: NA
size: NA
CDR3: CASSSPSGGRSTGELFF
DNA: TGTGCCAGCAGCTCTCCATCCGGGGGGCGAAGCACCGGGGAGCTGTTTTTT

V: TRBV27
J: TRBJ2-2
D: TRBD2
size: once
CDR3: CASSLISGGNTGELFF
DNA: TGTGCCAGCAGTTTAATTAGCGGGGGGAACACCGGGGAGCTGTTTTTT

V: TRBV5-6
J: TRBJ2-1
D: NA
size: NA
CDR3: CASSRFGGAPVTNEQFF
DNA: TGTGCCAGCAGCCGCTTTGGTGGGGCCCCCGTTACTAATGAGCAGTTCTTC

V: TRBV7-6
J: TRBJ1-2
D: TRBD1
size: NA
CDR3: CASSLDQGARGYTF
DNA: TGTGCCAGCAGCTTAGATCAGGGGGCGCGGGGCTACACCTTC

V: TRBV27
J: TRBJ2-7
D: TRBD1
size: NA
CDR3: CASRPDREWGRVEQYF
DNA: TGTGCCAGCAGGCCAGACAGGGAGTGGGGAAGGGTTGAGCAGTACTTC

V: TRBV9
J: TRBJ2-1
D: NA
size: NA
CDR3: CASSVRDSSYNEQFF
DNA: TGTGCCAGCAGCGTAAGAGACAGCTCCTACAATGAGCAGTTCTTC

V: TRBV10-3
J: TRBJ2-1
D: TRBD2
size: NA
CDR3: CAISESGLAGPNEQFF
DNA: TGTGCCATCAGTGAGTCGGGACTAGCGGGACCCAATGAGCAGTTCTTC

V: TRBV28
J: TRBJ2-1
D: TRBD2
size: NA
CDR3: CASSLVAGESFF
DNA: TGTGCCAGCAGTTTAGTAGCGGGAGAATCGTTCTTC

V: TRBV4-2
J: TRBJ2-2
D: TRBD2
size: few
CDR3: CASSPGGRTGELFF
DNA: TGTGCCAGCAGCCCGGGGGGGCGTACCGGGGAGCTGTTTTTT

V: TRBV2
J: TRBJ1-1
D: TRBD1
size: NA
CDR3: CASRETGVLNTEAFF
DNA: TGTGCCAGCAGAGAGACAGGGGTCTTGAACACTGAAGCTTTCTTT

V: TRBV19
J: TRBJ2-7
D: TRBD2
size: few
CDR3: CASSMTSGSYEQYF
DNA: TGTGCCAGTAGTATGACTAGCGGATCCTACGAGCAGTACTTC

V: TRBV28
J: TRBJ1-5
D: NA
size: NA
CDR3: CASSTWTNSNQPQHF
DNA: TGTGCCAGCAGTACTTGGACAAATAGTAATCAGCCCCAGCATTTT

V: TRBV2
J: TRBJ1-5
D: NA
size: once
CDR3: CASSPMLFNQPQHF
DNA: TGTGCCAGCAGCCCTATGCTCTTCAATCAGCCCCAGCATTTT

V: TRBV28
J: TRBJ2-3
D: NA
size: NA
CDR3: CASTGTDTQYF
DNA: TGTGCCAGCACGGGCACAGATACGCAGTATTTT

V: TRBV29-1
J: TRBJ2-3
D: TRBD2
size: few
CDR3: CSDPRSGGGGTQYF
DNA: TGCAGCGACCCGAGGAGCGGGGGGGGCGGTACGCAGTATTTT

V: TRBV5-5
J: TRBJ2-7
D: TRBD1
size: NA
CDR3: CASSLEGGPSYEQYF
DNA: TGTGCCAGCAGCTTGGAAGGGGGCCCCTCCTACGAGCAGTACTTC

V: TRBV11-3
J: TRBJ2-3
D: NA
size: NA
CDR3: CASSWGTGSTDTQYF
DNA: TGTGCCAGCAGCTGGGGAACAGGGAGCACAGATACGCAGTATTTT

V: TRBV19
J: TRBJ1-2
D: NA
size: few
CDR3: CASSSLRRETTYYGYTF
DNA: TGTGCCAGTAGTTCCCTTCGCCGGGAGACCACTTACTATGGCTACACCTTC

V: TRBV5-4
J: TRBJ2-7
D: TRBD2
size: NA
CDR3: CASSLTSGRNEQYF
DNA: TGCGCCAGCAGCCTGACTAGCGGGAGAAACGAGCAGTACTTC

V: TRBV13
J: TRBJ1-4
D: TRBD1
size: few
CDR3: CASSLPGQGEKLFF
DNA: TGTGCCAGCAGCTTGCCGGGACAGGGGGAAAAACTGTTTTTT

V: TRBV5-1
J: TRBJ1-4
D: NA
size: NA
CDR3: CASSLGGWTNEKLFF
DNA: TGCGCCAGCAGCTTGGGAGGGTGGACTAATGAAAAACTGTTTTTT